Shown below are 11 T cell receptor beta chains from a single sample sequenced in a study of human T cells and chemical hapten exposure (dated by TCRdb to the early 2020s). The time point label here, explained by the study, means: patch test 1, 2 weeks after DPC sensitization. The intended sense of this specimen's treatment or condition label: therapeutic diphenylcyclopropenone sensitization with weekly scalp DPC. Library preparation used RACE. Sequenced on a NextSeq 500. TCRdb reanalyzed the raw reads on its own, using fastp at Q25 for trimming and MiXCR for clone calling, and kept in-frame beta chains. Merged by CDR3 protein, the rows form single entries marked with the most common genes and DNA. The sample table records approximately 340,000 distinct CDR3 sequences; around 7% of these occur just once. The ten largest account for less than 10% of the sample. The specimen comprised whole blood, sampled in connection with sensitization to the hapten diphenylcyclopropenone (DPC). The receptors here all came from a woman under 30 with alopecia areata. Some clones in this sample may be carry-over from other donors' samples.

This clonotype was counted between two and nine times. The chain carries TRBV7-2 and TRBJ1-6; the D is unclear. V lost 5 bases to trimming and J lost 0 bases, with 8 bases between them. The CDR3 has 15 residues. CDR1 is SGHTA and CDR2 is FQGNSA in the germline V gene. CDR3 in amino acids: CASSDSSSYNSPLHF. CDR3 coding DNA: TGTGCCAGCAGCGACTCCAGCTCCTATAATTCACCCCTCCACTTT.

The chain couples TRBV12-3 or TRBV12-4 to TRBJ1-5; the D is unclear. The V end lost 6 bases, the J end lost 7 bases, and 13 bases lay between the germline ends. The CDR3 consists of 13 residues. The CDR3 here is CASSPAWWQPQHF. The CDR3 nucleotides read TGTGCCAGCAGCCCAGCGTGGTGGCAGCCCCAGCATTTT.

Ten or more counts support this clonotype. The CDR3, as DNA: TGTGCCAGCAGTATAGAGGAGACCCAGTACTTC. Translated: CASSIEETQYF. V is TRBV28 and J is TRBJ2-5; D not resolved. V lost 5 bases and J lost 5, with 6 bases in between. CDR3 length: 11 amino acids. Germline assignment: CDR1 MDHEN and CDR2 SYDVKM.

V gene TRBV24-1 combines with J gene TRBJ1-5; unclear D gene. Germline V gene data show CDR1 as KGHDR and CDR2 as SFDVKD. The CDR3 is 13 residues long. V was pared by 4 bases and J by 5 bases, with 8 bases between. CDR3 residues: CATSEVGHQPQHF. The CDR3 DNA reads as TGTGCCACCAGTGAGGTAGGGCATCAGCCCCAGCATTTT.

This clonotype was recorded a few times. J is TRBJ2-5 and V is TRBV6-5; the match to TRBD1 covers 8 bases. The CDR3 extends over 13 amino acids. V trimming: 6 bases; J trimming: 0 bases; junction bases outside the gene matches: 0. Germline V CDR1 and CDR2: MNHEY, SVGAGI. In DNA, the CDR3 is TGTGCCAGCAGGGGACAGGACCAAGAGACCCAGTACTTC. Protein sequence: CASRGQDQETQYF.

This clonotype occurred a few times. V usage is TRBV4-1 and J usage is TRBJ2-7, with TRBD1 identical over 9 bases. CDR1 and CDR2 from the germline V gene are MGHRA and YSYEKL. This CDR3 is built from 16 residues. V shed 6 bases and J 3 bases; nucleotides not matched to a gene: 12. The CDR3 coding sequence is TGCGCCAGCAGTCCAGCCGGGGGGACAGGGCGCTACGAGCAGTACTTC. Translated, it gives CASSPAGGTGRYEQYF.

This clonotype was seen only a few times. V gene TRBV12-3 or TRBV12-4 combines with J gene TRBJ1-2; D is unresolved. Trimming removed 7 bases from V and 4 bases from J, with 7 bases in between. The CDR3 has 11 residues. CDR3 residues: CASMGGYGYTF. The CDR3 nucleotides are TGTGCCAGCATGGGCGGCTATGGCTACACCTTC.

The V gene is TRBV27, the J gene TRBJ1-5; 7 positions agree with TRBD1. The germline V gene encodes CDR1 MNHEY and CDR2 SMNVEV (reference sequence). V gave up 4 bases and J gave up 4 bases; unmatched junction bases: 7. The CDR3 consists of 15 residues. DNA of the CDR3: TGTGCCAGCAGTTCGACAGGGTGGCCAAATCAGCCCCAGCATTTT. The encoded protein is CASSSTGWPNQPQHF.

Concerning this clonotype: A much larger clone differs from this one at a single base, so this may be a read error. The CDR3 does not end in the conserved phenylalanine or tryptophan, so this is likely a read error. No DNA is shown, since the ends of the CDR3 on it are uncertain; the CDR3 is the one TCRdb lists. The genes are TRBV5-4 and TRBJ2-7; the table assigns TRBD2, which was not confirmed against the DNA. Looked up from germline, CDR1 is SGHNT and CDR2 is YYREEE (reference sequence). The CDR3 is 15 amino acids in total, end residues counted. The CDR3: CASSLEAGLASRLYL.

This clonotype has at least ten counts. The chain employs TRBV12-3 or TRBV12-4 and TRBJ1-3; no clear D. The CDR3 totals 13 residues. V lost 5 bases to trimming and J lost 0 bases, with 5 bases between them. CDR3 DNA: TGTGCCAGCAGTCCCCACTCTGGAAACACCATATATTTT. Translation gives CASSPHSGNTIYF.

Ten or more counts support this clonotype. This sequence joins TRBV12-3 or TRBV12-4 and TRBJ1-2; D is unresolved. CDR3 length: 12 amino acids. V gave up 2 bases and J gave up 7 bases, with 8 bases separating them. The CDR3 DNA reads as TGTGCCAGCAGTTTATTGCTGGGTGGCTACACCTTC. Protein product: CASSLLLGGYTF.